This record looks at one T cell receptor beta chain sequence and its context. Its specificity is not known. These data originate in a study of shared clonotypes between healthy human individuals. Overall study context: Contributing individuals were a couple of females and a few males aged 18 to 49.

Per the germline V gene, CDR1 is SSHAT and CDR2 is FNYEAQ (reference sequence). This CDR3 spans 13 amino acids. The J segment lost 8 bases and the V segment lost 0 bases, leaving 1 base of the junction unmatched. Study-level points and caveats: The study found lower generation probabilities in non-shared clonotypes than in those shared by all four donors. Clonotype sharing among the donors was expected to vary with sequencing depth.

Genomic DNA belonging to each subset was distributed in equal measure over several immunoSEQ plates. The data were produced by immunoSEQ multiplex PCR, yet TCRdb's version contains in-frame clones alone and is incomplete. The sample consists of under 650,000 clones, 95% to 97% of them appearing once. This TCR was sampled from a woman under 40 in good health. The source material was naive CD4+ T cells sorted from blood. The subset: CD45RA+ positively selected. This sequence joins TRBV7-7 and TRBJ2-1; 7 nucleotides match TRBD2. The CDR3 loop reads CASSLAGGYEQFF. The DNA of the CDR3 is TGTGCCAGCAGCTTAGCGGGGGGGTATGAGCAGTTCTTC. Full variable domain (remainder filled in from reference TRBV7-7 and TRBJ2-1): GAGVSQSPRYKVTKRGQDVTLRCDPISSHATLYWYQQALGQGPEFLTYFNYEAQPDKSGLPSDRFSAERPEGSISTLTIQRTEQRDSAMYRCASSLAGGYEQFFGPGTRLTVL.